The entry below gives a single T cell receptor beta chain sequence along with its context. The antigen remains undetermined. The protocol was immunoSEQ multiplex PCR, while the TCRdb copy is restricted to in-frame clones and leaves out a portion. The sample consists of some 700,000 clones, around 91% of them appearing once. This sample stems from a study of shared clonotypes between healthy human individuals. Whole-study results and caveats: When compared with the clonotypes that were shared by all four sorted-subset donors, the non-shared clonotypes turned out to have lower generation probabilities. Rarefaction showed sorted-subset sequencing was incomplete despite large depth.

V shed 3 bases and J shed 1 base, with 10 bases lying between them. CDR1 is GTSNPN, CDR2 SVGIG, per germline (reference sequence). The CDR3 is 14 residues long. The J gene is TRBJ2-4, the V gene TRBV30; D gene uncertain. The TCR sequence derives from a man in his late teens or twenties in good health. Some clones in this sample may be carry-over from other donors' samples. Sequencing input: memory CD8+ T cells from PBMCs. The subset denotes: CD45RO+ cells pooled with CCR7-negative TemRA cells. The CDR3 here is CAWRGISAKNIQYF. The CDR3 region has the DNA TGTGCCTGGAGGGGAATTTCGGCCAAAAACATTCAGTACTTC.